Listed below are T cell receptor beta chains from one sample, sequenced in a study of cytomegalovirus exposure and HLA in healthy donors. Repertoires were generated with immunoSEQ multiplex PCR, while TCRdb's copy carries only in-frame clones and drops some. The sample lists some 50,000 clones, about 70% occurring once. The sample comprised PBMCs. The receptors derive from a woman in her forties or fifties in good health and CMV-seropositive. Both conserved end residues are part of each CDR3. D genes are given only for firm matches. Where a row states a size, it is once, few, many or the class of an expanded clone; other rows omit it.

j_gene | d_gene | v_gene | abundance | CDR3aa | CDR3nt
TRBJ2-4 | TRBD1 | TRBV4-3 | . | CASSQGQGTKNIQYF | TGCGCCAGCAGCCAGGGACAGGGGACCAAAAACATTCAGTACTTC
TRBJ2-3 | TRBD2 | TRBV10-3 | . | CAISDHIGGASGTDTQYF | TGTGCCATCAGTGACCACATCGGGGGGGCATCGGGCACAGATACGCAGTATTTT
TRBJ2-1 | . | TRBV7-8 | few | CASSSPEGISYNEQFF | TGTGCCAGCAGCTCCCCTGAGGGCATTTCCTACAATGAGCAGTTCTTC
TRBJ2-1 | . | TRBV21-1 | . | CASNRGLAGGEMVNEQFF | TGTGCCAGCAACCGGGGACTAGCGGGGGGGGAGATGGTAAATGAGCAGTTCTTC
TRBJ1-4 | . | TRBV4-2 | . | CASSQGLGANEKLFF | TGTGCCAGCAGCCAGGGGCTTGGGGCTAATGAAAAACTGTTTTTT
TRBJ2-1 | TRBD2 | TRBV7-2 | . | CASSSPVSGGAREQFF | TGTGCCAGCAGCTCACCAGTTAGCGGGGGGGCTCGTGAGCAGTTCTTC
TRBJ2-2 | . | TRBV7-2 | . | CASSFSGLTGELFF | TGTGCCAGCAGCTTCTCAGGGCTCACCGGGGAGCTGTTTTTT
TRBJ2-2 | . | TRBV7-7 | . | CASSMGLNPNTGELFF | TGTGCTAGCAGCATGGGACTCAACCCGAACACCGGGGAGCTGTTTTTT
TRBJ1-2 | TRBD1 | TRBV5-6 | few | CASSLGTAYGYTF | TGTGCCAGCAGCTTAGGGACAGCATATGGCTACACCTTC
TRBJ1-2 | . | TRBV5-4 | . | CASSPRDSIFYGYTF | TGTGCCAGCAGCCCCCGCGACAGTATCTTCTATGGCTACACCTTC
TRBJ2-1 | . | TRBV4-1 | . | CASRSGVEQFF | TGCGCCAGCCGATCCGGAGTTGAGCAGTTCTTC
TRBJ1-2 | TRBD1 | TRBV5-4 | . | CAQQLEPPGGGIGGYTF | TGTGCGCAGCAGCTCGAGCCCCCAGGGGGCGGTATTGGTGGCTACACCTTC
TRBJ2-7 | . | TRBV5-5 | few | CASSLAAQSTYEQYF | TGTGCCAGCAGCTTGGCCGCACAGTCTACCTACGAGCAGTACTTC
TRBJ2-1 | TRBD2 | TRBV2 | few | CASRMGLSVDEQFF | TGTGCCAGCAGGATGGGACTATCCGTCGATGAGCAGTTCTTC
TRBJ2-2 | . | TRBV7-8 | . | CASSLTGSGGELFF | TGTGCCAGCAGCTTAACAGGGTCGGGCGGGGAGCTGTTTTTT
TRBJ2-3 | . | TRBV27 | . | CASSNGGTDTQYF | TGTGCCAGCAGTAACGGGGGCACAGATACGCAGTATTTT